This T cell receptor (beta chain) was sequenced in a study of blood T cell repertoires in COVID-19. At the level of the study: Samples taken during acute and convalescent COVID-19 were collected in the United States, Italy and Spain. T cells, B-cell-depleted T cells, or PBMCs supplied cDNA or gDNA.

V dropped 6 bases and J dropped 7; count of bases not matched to a gene: 11. The germline V gene encodes CDR1 WNHNN and CDR2 SYGVQD (reference sequence). The CDR3 contains 14 residues. In the authors' workflow: For nucleated cells, counts were estimated from reference gene primer amplification. Here immunoSEQ multiplex PCR was the method, and the copy in TCRdb shows in-frame clones only, minus some. V, J and clone size are those of that table, while D and trimming were read from the DNA. This sample yields 200,000 to 250,000 clones, of which around 86% are seen a single time; around 2.2% belongs to the top ten.

Sequencing was done on a sample of peripheral blood. The V and J genes are TRBV10-1 and TRBJ2-7; 8 bases are shared with TRBD1. This sequence originates from a young man who had recovered from COVID-19. As DNA, the CDR3 is TGCGCCAGCAGCGAGCAGGGGGCGGCGAGGGAGCAGTACTTC. Its translation: CASSEQGAAREQYF.